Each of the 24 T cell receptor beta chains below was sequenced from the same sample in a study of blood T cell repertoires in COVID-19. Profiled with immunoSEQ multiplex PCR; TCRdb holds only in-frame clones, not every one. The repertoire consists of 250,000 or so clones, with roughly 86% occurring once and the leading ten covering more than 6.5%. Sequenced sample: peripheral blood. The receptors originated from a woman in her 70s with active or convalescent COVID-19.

The CDR3 here is CASSLRGLAEPYEQYF. CDR3 in DNA: TGTGCCAGCAGCCTAAGAGGACTAGCGGAACCCTACGAGCAGTACTTC. The chain couples TRBV9 to TRBJ2-7; TRBD2 matches at 10 bases. Germline assignment: CDR1 SGDLS and CDR2 YYNGEE. CDR3 length: 16 amino acids. V trimming: 4 bases; J trimming: 2 bases; junction bases outside the gene matches: 9.

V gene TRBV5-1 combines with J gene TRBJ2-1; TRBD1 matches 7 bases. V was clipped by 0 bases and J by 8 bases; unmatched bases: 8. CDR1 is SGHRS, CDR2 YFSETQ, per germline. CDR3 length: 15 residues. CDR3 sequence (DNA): TGCGCCAGCAGCTTGGTGTCAGGGGGATTTGATGAGCAGTTCTTC. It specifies CASSLVSGGFDEQFF. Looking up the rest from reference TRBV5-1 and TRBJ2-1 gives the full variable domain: KAGVTQTPRYLIKTRGQQVTLSCSPISGHRSVSWYQQTPGQGLQFLFEYFSETQRNKGNFPGRFSGRQFSNSRSEMNVSTLELGDSALYLCASSLVSGGFDEQFFGPGTRLTVL.

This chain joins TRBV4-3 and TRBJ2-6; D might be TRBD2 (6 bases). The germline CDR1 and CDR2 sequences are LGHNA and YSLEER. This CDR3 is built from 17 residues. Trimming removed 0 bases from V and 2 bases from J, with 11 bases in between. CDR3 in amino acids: CASSQDLAGTGANVLTF. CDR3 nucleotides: TGCGCCAGCAGCCAAGATTTGGCGGGGACTGGGGCCAACGTCCTGACTTTC.

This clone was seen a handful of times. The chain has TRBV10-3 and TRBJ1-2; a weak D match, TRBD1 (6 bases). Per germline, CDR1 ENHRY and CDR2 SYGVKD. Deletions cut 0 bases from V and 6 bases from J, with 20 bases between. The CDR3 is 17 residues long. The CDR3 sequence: CAISESKGGGMTNGYTF. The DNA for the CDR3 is TGTGCCATCAGTGAGTCGAAAGGGGGGGGTATGACGAATGGCTACACCTTC.

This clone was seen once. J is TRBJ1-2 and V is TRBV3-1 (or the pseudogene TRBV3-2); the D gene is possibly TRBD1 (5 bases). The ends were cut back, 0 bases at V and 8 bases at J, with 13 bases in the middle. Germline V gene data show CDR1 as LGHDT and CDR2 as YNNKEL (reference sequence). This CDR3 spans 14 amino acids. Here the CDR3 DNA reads TGTGCCAGCAGCCAAGAACGGGGGGAGCGGGGCTACACCTTC. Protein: CASSQERGERGYTF.

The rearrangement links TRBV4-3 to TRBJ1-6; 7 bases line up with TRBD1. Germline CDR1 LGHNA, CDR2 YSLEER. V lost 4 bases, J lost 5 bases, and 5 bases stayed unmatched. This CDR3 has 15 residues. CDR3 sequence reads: CASSPADRDNSPLHF. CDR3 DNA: TGCGCCAGCAGCCCGGCTGACAGGGATAATTCACCCCTCCACTTT.

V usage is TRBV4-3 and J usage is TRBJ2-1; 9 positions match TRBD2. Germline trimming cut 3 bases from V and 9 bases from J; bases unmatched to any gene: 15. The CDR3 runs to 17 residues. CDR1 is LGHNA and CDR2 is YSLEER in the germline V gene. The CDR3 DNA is TGCGCCAGCAGCCATTTTTCTAGGCGGGGGGGCCCATTTGAGCAGTTCTTC. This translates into CASSHFSRRGGPFEQFF.

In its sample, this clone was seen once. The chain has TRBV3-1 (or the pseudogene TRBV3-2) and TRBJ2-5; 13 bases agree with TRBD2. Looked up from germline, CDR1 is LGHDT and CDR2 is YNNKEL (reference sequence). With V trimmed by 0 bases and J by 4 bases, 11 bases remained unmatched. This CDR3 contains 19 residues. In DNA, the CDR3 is TGTGCCAGCAGCCAAGATAGTCCCAGACTAGCGGGGGGTCGAGAGACCCAGTACTTC. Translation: CASSQDSPRLAGGRETQYF.

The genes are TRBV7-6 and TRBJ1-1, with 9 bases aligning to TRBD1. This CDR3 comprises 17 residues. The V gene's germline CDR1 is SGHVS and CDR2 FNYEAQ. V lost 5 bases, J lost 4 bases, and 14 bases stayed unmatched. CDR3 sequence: CASSDPYLTGGITEAFF. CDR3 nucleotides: TGTGCCAGCAGCGACCCCTACCTAACAGGGGGCATCACTGAAGCTTTCTTT. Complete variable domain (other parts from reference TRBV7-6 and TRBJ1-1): GAGVSQSPRYKVTKRGQDVALRCDPISGHVSLYWYRQALGQGPEFLTYFNYEAQQDKSGLPNDRFSAERPEGSISTLTIQRTEQRDSAMYRCASSDPYLTGGITEAFFGQGTRLTVV.

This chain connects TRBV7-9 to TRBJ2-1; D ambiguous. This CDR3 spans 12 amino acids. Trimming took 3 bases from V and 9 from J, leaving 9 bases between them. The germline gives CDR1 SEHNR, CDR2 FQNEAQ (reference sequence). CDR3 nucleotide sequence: TGTGCCAGCAGCTTGAGCAGGTCTGAGCAGTTCTTC. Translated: CASSLSRSEQFF.

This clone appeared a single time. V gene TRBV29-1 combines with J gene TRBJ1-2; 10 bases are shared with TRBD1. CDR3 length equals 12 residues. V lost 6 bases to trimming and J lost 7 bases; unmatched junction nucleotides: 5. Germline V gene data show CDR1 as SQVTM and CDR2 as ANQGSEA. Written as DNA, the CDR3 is TGCAGCGTCTACGGACAGGGGGGTGGCTACACCTTC. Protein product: CSVYGQGGGYTF.

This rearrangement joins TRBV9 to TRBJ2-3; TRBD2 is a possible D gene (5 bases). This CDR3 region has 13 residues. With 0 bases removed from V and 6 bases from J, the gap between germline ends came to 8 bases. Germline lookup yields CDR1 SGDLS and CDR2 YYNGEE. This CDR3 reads CASSVGRGDTQYF. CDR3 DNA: TGTGCCAGCAGCGTAGGTCGAGGGGATACGCAGTATTTT.

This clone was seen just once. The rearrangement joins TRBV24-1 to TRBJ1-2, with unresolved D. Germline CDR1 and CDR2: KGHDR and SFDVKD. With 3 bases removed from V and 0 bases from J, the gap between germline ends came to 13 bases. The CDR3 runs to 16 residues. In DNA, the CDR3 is TGTGCCACCAGTGATCCTCGCCTTCCAGCTAACTATGGCTACACCTTC. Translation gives CATSDPRLPANYGYTF.

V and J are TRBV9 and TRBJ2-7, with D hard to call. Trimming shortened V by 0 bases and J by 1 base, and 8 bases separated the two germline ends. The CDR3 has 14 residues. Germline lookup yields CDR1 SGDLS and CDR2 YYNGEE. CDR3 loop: CASSVGRGSYEQYF. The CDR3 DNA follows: TGTGCCAGCAGCGTAGGAAGAGGTTCCTACGAGCAGTACTTC.

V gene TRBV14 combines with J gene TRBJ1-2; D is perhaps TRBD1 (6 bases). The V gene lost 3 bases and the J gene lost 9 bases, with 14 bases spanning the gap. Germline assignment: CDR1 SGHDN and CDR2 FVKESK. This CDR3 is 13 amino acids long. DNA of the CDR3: TGTGCCAGCAGCCACGACAGGTTAGGTAGCTACACCTTC. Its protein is CASSHDRLGSYTF.

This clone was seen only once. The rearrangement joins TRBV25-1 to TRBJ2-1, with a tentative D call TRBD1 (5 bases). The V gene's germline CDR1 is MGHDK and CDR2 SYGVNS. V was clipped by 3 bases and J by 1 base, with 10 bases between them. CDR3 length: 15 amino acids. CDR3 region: CASSEGPGSYNEQFF. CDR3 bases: TGTGCCAGCAGTGAGGGGCCAGGGTCCTACAATGAGCAGTTCTTC.

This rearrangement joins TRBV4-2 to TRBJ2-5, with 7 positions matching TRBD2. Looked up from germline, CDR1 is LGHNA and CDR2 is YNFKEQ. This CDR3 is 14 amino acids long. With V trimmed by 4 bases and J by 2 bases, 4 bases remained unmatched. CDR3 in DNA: TGTGCCAGCAGCCCGGGGGACTATCAAGAGACCCAGTACTTC. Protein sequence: CASSPGDYQETQYF.

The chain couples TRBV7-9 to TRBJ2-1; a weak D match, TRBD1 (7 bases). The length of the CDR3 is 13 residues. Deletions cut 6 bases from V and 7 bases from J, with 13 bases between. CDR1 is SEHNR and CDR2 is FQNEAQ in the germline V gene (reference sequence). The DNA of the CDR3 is TGTGCCAGCAGTCTCTCAGGGGGGAATGAGCAGTTCTTC. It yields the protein CASSLSGGNEQFF. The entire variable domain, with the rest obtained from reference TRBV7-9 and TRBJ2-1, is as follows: DTGVSQNPRHKITKRGQNVTFRCDPISEHNRLYWYRQTLGQGPEFLTYFQNEAQLEKSRLLSDRFSAERPKGSFSTLEIQRTEQGDSAMYLCASSLSGGNEQFFGPGTRLTVL.

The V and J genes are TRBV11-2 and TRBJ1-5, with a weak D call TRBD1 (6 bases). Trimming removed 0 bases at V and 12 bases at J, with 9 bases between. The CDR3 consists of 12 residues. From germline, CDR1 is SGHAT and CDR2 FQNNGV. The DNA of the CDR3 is TGTGCCAGCAGCTTAGAAACAGGGCGCCAGCATTTT. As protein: CASSLETGRQHF.

The DNA for the CDR3 is TGTGCCAGCAGTTTATCGCCCCGAGGTGGCTATGGCTACACCTTC. Translation gives CASSLSPRGGYGYTF. The V gene is TRBV28, the J gene TRBJ1-2; D is undetermined. V was cut by 1 base and J by 4 bases, with 13 bases left in between. Germline assignment: CDR1 MDHEN and CDR2 SYDVKM. This CDR3 spans 15 amino acids.

The CDR3 DNA is TGTGCCATCAGTGATACAGGTAGCACAGATACGCAGTATTTT. This encodes CAISDTGSTDTQYF. The chain has TRBV10-3 and TRBJ2-3; D is perhaps TRBD1 (5 bases). V lost 3 bases to trimming and J lost 0 bases, with 7 bases between them. Germline V gene data show CDR1 as ENHRY and CDR2 as SYGVKD. There are 14 residues in the CDR3.

The CDR3 is CASSQLNRVGKAFF. The CDR3 DNA is TGTGCCAGTAGCCAACTAAACAGGGTGGGGAAAGCTTTCTTT. This chain connects TRBV19 to TRBJ1-1, with D tentatively TRBD1 (6 bases). This CDR3 spans 14 amino acids. V lost 6 bases and J lost 9, with 20 bases in between. Germline V lookup: CDR1 LNHDA, CDR2 SQIVND (reference sequence).

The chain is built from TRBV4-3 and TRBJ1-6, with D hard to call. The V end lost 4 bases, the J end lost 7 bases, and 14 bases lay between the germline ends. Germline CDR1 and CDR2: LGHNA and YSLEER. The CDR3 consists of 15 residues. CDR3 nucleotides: TGCGCCAGCAGCCCTCAAAGTTCGGGGAATTCACCCCTCCACTTT. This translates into CASSPQSSGNSPLHF.

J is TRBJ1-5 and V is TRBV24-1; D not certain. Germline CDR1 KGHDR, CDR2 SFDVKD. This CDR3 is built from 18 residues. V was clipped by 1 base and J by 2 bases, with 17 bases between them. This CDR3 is CATSDFFSGLEGNQPQHF. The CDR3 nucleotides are TGTGCCACCAGTGATTTTTTCTCGGGGTTAGAGGGCAATCAGCCCCAGCATTTT.